What follows is one TCR beta chain and its context. No antigen is known for it. The CDR3 is 13 amino acids. J was trimmed by 2 bases and V by 10 bases; bases with no gene match: 5. Germline values: CDR1 SGHAT, CDR2 FQNNGV. TCRdb called the reads again in MiXCR, with one record for every CDR3 protein. The sample has some 450,000 distinct CDR3 sequences; approximately 31% are singletons. This record belongs to a study of T cell repertoires in cytomegalovirus infection. On the study more broadly: The public TCR beta signatures pointed to both CMV infection and matching HLA type. General study findings and limits: Carriers of CMV and the relevant HLA type were discriminated by public TCR beta frequency.

This chain links TRBV11-2 with TRBJ2-7; the match to TRBD1 covers 10 bases. Specimen: PBMCs. This clonotype was obtained from a human donor in good health (CMV status not recorded). Some clones in this sample may be carry-over from other donors' samples. The CDR3 nucleotides are TGTGCCACCCAGGACAGGGGGGCCTACGAGCAGTACTTC. Protein product: CATQDRGAYEQYF.